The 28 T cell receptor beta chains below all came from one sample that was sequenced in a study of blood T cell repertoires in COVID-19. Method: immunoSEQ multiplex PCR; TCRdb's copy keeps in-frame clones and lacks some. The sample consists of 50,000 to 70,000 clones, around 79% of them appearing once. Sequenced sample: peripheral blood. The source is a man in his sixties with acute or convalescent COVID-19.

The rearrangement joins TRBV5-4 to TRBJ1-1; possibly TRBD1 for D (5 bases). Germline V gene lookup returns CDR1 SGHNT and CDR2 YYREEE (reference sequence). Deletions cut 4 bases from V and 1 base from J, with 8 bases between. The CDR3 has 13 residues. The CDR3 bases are TGTGCCAGCAGCCGACAGAAGAACACTGAAGCTTTCTTT. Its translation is CASSRQKNTEAFF.

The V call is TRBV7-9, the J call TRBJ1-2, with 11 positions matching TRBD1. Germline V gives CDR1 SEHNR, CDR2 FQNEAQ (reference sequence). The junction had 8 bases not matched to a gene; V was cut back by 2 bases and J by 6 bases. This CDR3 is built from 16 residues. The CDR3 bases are TGTGCCAGCAGCTTACTAGGACAGGGGGCGCGGAATGGCTACACCTTC. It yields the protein CASSLLGQGARNGYTF.

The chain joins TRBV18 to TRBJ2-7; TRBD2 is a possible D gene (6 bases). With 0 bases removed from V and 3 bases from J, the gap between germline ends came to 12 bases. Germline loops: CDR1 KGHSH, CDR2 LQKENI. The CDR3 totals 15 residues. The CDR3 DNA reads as TGTGCCAGCTCACCACCTCGGGGGTCGGGCTACGAGCAGTACTTC. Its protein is CASSPPRGSGYEQYF.

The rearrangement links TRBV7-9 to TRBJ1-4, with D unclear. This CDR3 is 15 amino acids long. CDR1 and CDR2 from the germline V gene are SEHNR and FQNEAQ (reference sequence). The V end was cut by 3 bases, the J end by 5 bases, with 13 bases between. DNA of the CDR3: TGTGCCAGCAGCTTTGATCGAGGGCCAAATGAAAAACTGTTTTTT. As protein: CASSFDRGPNEKLFF.

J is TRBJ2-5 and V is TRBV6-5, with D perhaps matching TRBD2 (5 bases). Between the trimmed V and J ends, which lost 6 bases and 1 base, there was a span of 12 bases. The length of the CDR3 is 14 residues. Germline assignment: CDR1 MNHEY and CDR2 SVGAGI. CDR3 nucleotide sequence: TGTGCCAGCAGCGTAGAGGGCAGCCAAGAGACCCAGTACTTC. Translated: CASSVEGSQETQYF.

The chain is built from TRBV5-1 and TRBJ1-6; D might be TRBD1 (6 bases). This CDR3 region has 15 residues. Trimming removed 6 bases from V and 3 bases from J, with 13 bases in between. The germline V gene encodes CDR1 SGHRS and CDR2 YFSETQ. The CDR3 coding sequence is TGCGCCAGCACGCAACAGGGTGGCTATAATTCACCCCTCCACTTT. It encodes CASTQQGGYNSPLHF.

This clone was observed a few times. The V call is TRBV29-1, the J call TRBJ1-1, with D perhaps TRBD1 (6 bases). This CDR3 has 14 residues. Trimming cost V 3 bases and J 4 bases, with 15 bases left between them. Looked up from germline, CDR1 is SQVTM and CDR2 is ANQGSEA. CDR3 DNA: TGCAGCGTTGAGAGGGGGGGTAGAGGCACTGAAGCTTTCTTT. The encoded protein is CSVERGGRGTEAFF.

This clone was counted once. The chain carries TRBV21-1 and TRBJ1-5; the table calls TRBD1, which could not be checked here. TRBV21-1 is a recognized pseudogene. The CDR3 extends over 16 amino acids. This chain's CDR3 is CASSRSGTGGGKPQHF. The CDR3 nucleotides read TGTGCCAGCAGCCGGTCAGGGACAGGGGGAGGTAAGCCCCAGCATTTT.

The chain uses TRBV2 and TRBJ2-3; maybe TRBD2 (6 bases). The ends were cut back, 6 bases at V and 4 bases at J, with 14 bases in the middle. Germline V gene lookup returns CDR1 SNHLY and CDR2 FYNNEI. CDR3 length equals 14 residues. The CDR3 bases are TGTGCCAGCAGGGACCCTCCGGGAGCAGATACGCAGTATTTT. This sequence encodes CASRDPPGADTQYF. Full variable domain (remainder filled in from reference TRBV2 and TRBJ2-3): EPEVTQTPSHQVTQMGQEVILRCVPISNHLYFYWYRQILGQKVEFLVSFYNNEISEKSEIFDDQFSVERPDGSNFTLKIRSTKLEDSAMYFCASRDPPGADTQYFGPGTRLTVL.

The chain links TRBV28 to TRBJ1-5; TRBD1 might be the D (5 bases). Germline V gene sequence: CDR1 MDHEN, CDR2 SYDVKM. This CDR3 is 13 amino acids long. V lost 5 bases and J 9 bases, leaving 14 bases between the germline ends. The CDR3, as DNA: TGTGCCAGCAGTCGGACATTGGGGCGGCCCCAGCATTTT. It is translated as CASSRTLGRPQHF.

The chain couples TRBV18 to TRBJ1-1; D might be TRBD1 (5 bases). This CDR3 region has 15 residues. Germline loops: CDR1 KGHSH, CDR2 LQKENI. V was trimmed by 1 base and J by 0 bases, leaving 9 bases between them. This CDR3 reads CASSPLPGLNTEAFF. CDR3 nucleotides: TGTGCCAGCTCACCACTTCCAGGGTTGAACACTGAAGCTTTCTTT.

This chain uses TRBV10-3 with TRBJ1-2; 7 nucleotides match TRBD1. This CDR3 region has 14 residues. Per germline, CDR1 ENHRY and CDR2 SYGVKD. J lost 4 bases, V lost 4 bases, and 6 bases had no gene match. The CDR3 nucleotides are TGTGCCATCAGTGTGTCGGACAGGAGCTATGGCTACACCTTC. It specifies CAISVSDRSYGYTF.

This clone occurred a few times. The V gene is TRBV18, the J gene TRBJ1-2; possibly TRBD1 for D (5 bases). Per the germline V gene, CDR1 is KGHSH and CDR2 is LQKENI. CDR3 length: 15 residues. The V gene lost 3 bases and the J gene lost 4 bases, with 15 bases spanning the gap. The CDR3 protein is CASSPGPDAPYGYTF. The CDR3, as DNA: TGTGCCAGCTCACCGGGGCCGGATGCCCCCTATGGCTACACCTTC. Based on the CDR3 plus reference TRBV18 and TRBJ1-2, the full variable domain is NAGVMQNPRHLVRRRGQEARLRCSPMKGHSHVYWYRQLPEEGLKFMVYLQKENIIDESGMPKERFSAEFPKEGPSILRIQQVVRGDSAAYFCASSPGPDAPYGYTFGSGTRLTVV.

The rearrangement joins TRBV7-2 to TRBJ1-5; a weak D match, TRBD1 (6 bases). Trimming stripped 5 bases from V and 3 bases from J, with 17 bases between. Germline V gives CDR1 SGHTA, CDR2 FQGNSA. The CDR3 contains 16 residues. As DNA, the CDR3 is TGTGCCAGCAGCCAAAGGGGTCAGGGGAACAATCAGCCCCAGCATTTT. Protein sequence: CASSQRGQGNNQPQHF.

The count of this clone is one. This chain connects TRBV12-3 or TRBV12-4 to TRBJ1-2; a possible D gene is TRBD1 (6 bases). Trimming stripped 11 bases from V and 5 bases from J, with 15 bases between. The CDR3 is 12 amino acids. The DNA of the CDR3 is TGTGCCTCTGCCTCAGGGGATTATGGCTACACCTTC. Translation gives CASASGDYGYTF.

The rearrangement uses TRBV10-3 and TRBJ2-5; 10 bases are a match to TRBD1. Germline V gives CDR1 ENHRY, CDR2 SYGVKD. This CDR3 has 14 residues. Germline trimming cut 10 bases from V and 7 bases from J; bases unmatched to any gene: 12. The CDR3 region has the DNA TGTGCCACCGAGGACAGGGGGATGGGGGGGACCCAGTACTTC. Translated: CATEDRGMGGTQYF.

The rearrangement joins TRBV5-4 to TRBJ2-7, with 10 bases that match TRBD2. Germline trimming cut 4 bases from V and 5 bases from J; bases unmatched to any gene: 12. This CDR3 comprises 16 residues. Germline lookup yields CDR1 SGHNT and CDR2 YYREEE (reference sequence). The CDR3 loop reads CASSTPPSGGTHEQYF. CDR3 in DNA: TGTGCCAGCAGCACCCCCCCTAGCGGGGGCACCCACGAGCAGTACTTC.

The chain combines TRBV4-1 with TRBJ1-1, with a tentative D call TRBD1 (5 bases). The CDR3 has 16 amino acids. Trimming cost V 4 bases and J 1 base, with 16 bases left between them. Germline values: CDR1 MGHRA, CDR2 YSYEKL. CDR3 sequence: CASSLGPGGGNTEAFF. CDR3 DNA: TGCGCCAGCAGCCTGGGCCCCGGGGGTGGGAACACTGAAGCTTTCTTT.

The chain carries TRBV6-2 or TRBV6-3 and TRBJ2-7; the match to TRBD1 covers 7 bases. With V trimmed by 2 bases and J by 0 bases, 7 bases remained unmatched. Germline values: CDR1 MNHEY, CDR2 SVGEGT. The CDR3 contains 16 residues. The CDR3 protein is CASSYRKGTDSYEQYF. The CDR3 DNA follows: TGTGCCAGCAGTTACCGGAAGGGGACAGACTCCTACGAGCAGTACTTC.

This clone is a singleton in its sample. The CDR3, as DNA: TGTGCCAGCAGCGTATCCCCGACAGGGGGCCAAGAGACCCAGTACTTC. Its translation: CASSVSPTGGQETQYF. This chain links TRBV9 with TRBJ2-5; TRBD1 agrees at 9 bases. Trimming cost V 1 base and J 1 base; bases outside gene matches: 5. CDR3 size: 16 residues. Germline V gives CDR1 SGDLS, CDR2 YYNGEE.

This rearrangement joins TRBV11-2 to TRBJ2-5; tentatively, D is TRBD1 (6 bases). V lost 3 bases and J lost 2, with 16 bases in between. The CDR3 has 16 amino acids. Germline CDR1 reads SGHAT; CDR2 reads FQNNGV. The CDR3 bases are TGTGCCAGCAGCTTGGGCAGGGGCTCGGGGCAAGAGACCCAGTACTTC. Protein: CASSLGRGSGQETQYF.

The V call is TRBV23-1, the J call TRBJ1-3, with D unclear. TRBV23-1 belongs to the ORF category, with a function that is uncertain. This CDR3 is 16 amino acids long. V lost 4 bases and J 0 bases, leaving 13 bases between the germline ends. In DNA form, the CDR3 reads TGCGCCAGCAGTCCCCATCAGATGCCCTCTGGAAACACCATATATTTT. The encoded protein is CASSPHQMPSGNTIYF.

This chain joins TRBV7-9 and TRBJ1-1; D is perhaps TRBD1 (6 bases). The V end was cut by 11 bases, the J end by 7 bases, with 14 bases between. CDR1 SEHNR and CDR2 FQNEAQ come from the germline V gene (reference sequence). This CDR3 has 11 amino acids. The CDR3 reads CASTRGGEAFF. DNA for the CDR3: TGTGCCTCTACGAGGGGGGGTGAAGCTTTCTTT.

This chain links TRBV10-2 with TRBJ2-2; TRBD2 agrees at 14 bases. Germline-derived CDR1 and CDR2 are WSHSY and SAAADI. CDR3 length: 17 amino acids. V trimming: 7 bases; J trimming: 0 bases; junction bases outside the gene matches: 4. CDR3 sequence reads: CASIGTSGGPNTGELFF. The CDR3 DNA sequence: TGCGCCAGCATCGGGACTAGCGGGGGCCCGAACACCGGGGAGCTGTTTTTT.

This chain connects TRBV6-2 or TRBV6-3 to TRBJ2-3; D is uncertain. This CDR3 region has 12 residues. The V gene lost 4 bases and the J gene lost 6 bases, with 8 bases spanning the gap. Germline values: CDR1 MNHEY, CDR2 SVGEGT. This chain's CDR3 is CASSLSEDTQYF. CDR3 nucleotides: TGTGCCAGCAGTTTATCGGAGGATACGCAGTATTTT.

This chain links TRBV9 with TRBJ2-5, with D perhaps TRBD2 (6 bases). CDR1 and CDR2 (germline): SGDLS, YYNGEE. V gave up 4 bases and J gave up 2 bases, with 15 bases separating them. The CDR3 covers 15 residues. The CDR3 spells CASSIGTRGQETQYF. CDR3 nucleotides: TGTGCCAGCAGCATCGGGACTCGGGGACAAGAGACCCAGTACTTC.

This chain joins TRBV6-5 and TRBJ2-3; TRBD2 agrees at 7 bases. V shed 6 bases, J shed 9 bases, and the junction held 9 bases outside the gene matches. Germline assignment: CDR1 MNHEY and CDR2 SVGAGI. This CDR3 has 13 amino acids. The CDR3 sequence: CASRETAGGTQYF. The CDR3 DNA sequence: TGTGCCAGCAGGGAGACCGCCGGGGGGACGCAGTATTTT.

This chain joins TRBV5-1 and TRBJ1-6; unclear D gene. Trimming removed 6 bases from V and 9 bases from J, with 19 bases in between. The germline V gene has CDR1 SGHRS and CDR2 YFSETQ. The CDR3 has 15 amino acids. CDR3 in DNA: TGCGCCAGCACCTCCGGACCACCGGGATTTTCACCCCTCCACTTT. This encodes CASTSGPPGFSPLHF.